Shown below are 21 T cell receptor beta chains from a single sample sequenced in a study of shared clonotypes between healthy human individuals. Libraries were prepared by immunoSEQ multiplex PCR; TCRdb keeps only in-frame clonotypes and omits some of them. The table has around 2.3 million clones, around 95% seen once. The sequencing sample was made of naive CD4+ T cells sorted from blood. Subset: CD45RA+ positively selected. These receptors were obtained from a man younger than 35 in good health.

Note on this clone: The sample has other DNA sequences that encode this CDR3 too. This chain joins TRBV5-1 and TRBJ1-1; tentatively, D is TRBD1 (6 bases). V shed 5 bases and J shed 5 bases, with 10 bases lying between them. The CDR3 covers 12 residues. Germline V CDR1 and CDR2: SGHRS, YFSETQ. In DNA, the CDR3 is TGCGCCAGCAGTCCAGGGGTGACTGAAGCTTTCTTT. This gives the protein CASSPGVTEAFF.

This chain joins TRBV5-6 and TRBJ2-7; 8 nucleotides line up with TRBD1. The V gene end was trimmed by 0 bases and the J gene end by 4 bases; junction bases not matched to a gene: 3. This CDR3 is 14 amino acids long. CDR1 is SGHDT, CDR2 YYEEEE, per germline. The DNA of the CDR3 is TGTGCCAGCAGCTTGGGCGGGACAGGATACGAGCAGTACTTC. Its translation is CASSLGGTGYEQYF.

As concerns this clone: At the DNA level, this CDR3 is encoded by other sequences in the same sample as well. The gene calls are TRBV5-1 and TRBJ1-1, with D perhaps TRBD1 (6 bases). The CDR3 loop spans 13 amino acids. The V end was cut by 4 bases, the J end by 1 base, with 8 bases between. CDR1 is SGHRS, CDR2 YFSETQ, per germline. Written as DNA, the CDR3 is TGCGCCAGCAGCAGACAGGAGAACACTGAAGCTTTCTTT. Encoded protein: CASSRQENTEAFF.

In the case of this clone: Other DNA sequences in this sample translate to the same CDR3. This chain links TRBV5-1 with TRBJ2-5; D gene uncertain. The V and J ends lost 1 base and 3 bases respectively, with 4 bases between them. CDR1 and CDR2 from the germline V gene are SGHRS and YFSETQ. This CDR3 comprises 12 residues. The CDR3 is CASSLREETQYF. In DNA, the CDR3 is TGCGCCAGCAGCTTGAGGGAAGAGACCCAGTACTTC.

This clone was counted a single time. V is TRBV6-7 and J is TRBJ1-3; D call uncertain. TRBV6-7 is noted as an ORF with a role that remains uncertain. The CDR3 consists of 14 residues. V was clipped by 3 bases and J by 3 bases, with 9 bases between them. The DNA for the CDR3 is TGTGCCAGCAGTTATGGGTGGTGTGGAAACACCATATATTTT. This sequence encodes CASSYGWCGNTIYF.

CDR3 protein: CASSSKTSGHNTGELFF. CDR3 sequence (DNA): TGTGCCAGCAGCTCGAAGACTAGCGGACATAACACCGGGGAGCTGTTTTTT. The V gene is TRBV5-4, the J gene TRBJ2-2, with 9 positions matching TRBD2. After removal of 3 bases from V and 2 bases from J, the junction contained 8 bases not matched to a gene. The CDR3 has 17 residues. Germline V gives CDR1 SGHNT, CDR2 YYREEE (reference sequence). The full variable domain, rest sourced from reference TRBV5-4 and TRBJ2-2, is ETGVTQSPTHLIKTRGQQVTLRCSSQSGHNTVSWYQQALGQGPQFIFQYYREEENGRGNFPPRFSGLQFPNYSSELNVNALELDDSALYLCASSSKTSGHNTGELFFGEGSRLTVL.

V and J are TRBV7-3 and TRBJ2-2, with D unresolved. CDR1 and CDR2 (germline): SGHTA, FQGTGA. V lost 3 bases and J 5 bases, leaving 7 bases between the germline ends. The length of the CDR3 is 13 residues. The CDR3 region has the DNA TGTGCCAGCAGCTTCACGCCTACCGGGGAGCTGTTTTTT. Protein sequence: CASSFTPTGELFF.

Regarding this clone: The same CDR3 can be traced to other DNA sequences in this sample. The chain has TRBV5-1 and TRBJ1-3; the D is unclear. From germline, CDR1 is SGHRS and CDR2 YFSETQ. This CDR3 region has 15 residues. Trimming left V 4 bases short and J 0 bases short, with 11 bases between. CDR3 bases: TGCGCCAGCAGCACGGACGGGAGCTCTGGAAACACCATATATTTT. Translation gives CASSTDGSSGNTIYF.

J is TRBJ1-2 and V is TRBV5-4, with D uncertain. CDR3 size: 13 residues. Trimming removed 0 bases at V and 8 bases at J, with 11 bases between. Germline V gene data show CDR1 as SGHNT and CDR2 as YYREEE (reference sequence). The CDR3 DNA reads TGTGCCAGCAGCTTGGATCAGAGGGAAGGCTACACCTTC. Translating it yields CASSLDQREGYTF.

The chain uses TRBV7-2 and TRBJ1-5; weak D call: TRBD1 (6 bases). The CDR3 consists of 13 residues. CDR1 and CDR2 from the germline V gene are SGHTA and FQGNSA. Trimming pared 2 bases from V and 6 bases from J, leaving 8 bases between. Here the CDR3 reads CASSLQGTQPQHF. The CDR3 coding sequence is TGTGCCAGCAGCTTACAGGGGACTCAGCCCCAGCATTTT. Variable domain in full (rest from reference TRBV7-2 and TRBJ1-5): GAGVSQSPSNKVTEKGKDVELRCDPISGHTALYWYRQSLGQGLEFLIYFQGNSAPDKSGLPSDRFSAERTGGSVSTLTIQRTQQEDSAVYLCASSLQGTQPQHFGDGTRLSIL.

The rearrangement joins TRBV27 to TRBJ1-1, with a weak D call TRBD1 (6 bases). CDR3 length: 12 amino acids. Germline CDR1 MNHEY, CDR2 SMNVEV (reference sequence). Trimming left V 6 bases short and J 11 bases short, with 16 bases between. The CDR3 protein is CASSHNQGLAFF. For the CDR3, the DNA is TGTGCCAGCAGCCATAATCAGGGGTTGGCTTTCTTT.

A word on this clone: Other DNA sequences in the sample encode the same CDR3. The chain joins TRBV5-1 to TRBJ1-2; 7 bases fit TRBD1. The CDR3 runs 12 residues. With 4 bases clipped from V and 8 bases from J, the junction kept 5 bases outside the gene matches. The germline gives CDR1 SGHRS, CDR2 YFSETQ. In nucleotides, the CDR3 is TGCGCCAGCAGCCAAGACAGGGACGGCTACACCTTC. This gives the protein CASSQDRDGYTF.

About this clone: The sample holds other DNA sequences that translate to the same CDR3. The V and J genes are TRBV6-5 and TRBJ1-1; 7 nucleotides line up with TRBD1. The CDR3 totals 13 residues. CDR1 and CDR2 (germline): MNHEY, SVGAGI. Germline trimming cut 5 bases from V and 4 bases from J; bases unmatched to any gene: 4. The CDR3 region has the DNA TGTGCCAGCAGTCTCAGGGGGGGCACTGAAGCTTTCTTT. Protein sequence: CASSLRGGTEAFF.

V usage is TRBV30 and J usage is TRBJ2-5; D gene ambiguous. V was clipped by 7 bases and J by 2 bases, with 11 bases between them. Germline-derived CDR1 and CDR2 are GTSNPN and SVGIG (reference sequence). The CDR3 has 12 amino acids. CDR3 residues: CALSRAQETQYF. The CDR3 DNA reads as TGTGCCTTGAGCCGGGCACAAGAGACCCAGTACTTC.

The chain recombines TRBV30 with TRBJ1-4, with a possible D match to TRBD1 (5 bases). The CDR3 spans 15 residues. Trimming pared 0 bases from V and 4 bases from J, leaving 12 bases between. Germline CDR1 reads GTSNPN; CDR2 reads SVGIG (reference sequence). The CDR3 loop is CAWSVPGSRNEKLFF. The CDR3 bases are TGTGCCTGGAGTGTACCAGGGAGTCGTAATGAAAAACTGTTTTTT.

The chain couples TRBV20-1 to TRBJ1-1, with D unclear. V was clipped by 6 bases and J by 6 bases, with 11 bases between them. Per germline, CDR1 DFQATT and CDR2 SNEGSKA (reference sequence). CDR3 length: 11 amino acids. The chain's CDR3 is CSAADYPEAFF. CDR3 nucleotide sequence: TGCAGTGCAGCCGATTACCCTGAAGCTTTCTTT.

This chain joins TRBV19 and TRBJ2-5; TRBD1 might be the D (6 bases). V gave up 4 bases and J gave up 4 bases, with 19 bases separating them. The CDR3 has 16 amino acids. CDR1 is LNHDA and CDR2 is SQIVND in the germline V gene (reference sequence). For the CDR3, the DNA is TGTGCCAGTAGTAGGACGACAGGAAGTTCGACAGAGACCCAGTACTTC. It translates to CASSRTTGSSTETQYF.

The chain employs TRBV10-3 and TRBJ2-1; TRBD2 matches 10 bases. The V gene's germline CDR1 is ENHRY and CDR2 SYGVKD. This CDR3 spans 15 amino acids. Losses at the gene ends were 2 bases for V and 4 bases for J; bases not matched to a gene: 2. As DNA, the CDR3 is TGTGCCATCAGTGAGACTAGCGGGGTATACAATGAGCAGTTCTTC. Translating gives CAISETSGVYNEQFF.

This clone has just one count. The chain links TRBV7-2 to TRBJ2-7; D tentatively reads TRBD1 or TRBD2 (6 bases each). The CDR3 is made up of 15 amino acids. The germline V gene has CDR1 SGHTA and CDR2 FQGNSA. V gave up 3 bases and J gave up 4 bases, with 16 bases separating them. CDR3 protein: CASSLEGDLNYEQYF. Written as DNA, the CDR3 is TGTGCCAGCAGCTTGGAGGGGGACCTGAATTACGAGCAGTACTTC.

CDR3 bases: TGTGCCAGCAGTAGACGGGGAGCCTACGAGCAGTACTTC. Protein: CASSRRGAYEQYF. The V gene is TRBV6-5, the J gene TRBJ2-7; a possible D gene is TRBD2 (5 bases). V was shortened by 5 bases and J by 2 bases, with 10 bases between the two germline ends. The CDR3 covers 13 residues. Germline assignment: CDR1 MNHEY and CDR2 SVGAGI.

The genes are TRBV11-3 and TRBJ2-3; D uncertain. The CDR3 is 13 residues long. The germline V and J ends were trimmed by 5 bases and 0 bases, with 6 bases remaining between them. Looked up from germline, CDR1 is SGHNT and CDR2 is YENEEA. CDR3 amino acids: CASSDDSTDTQYF. The CDR3 bases are TGTGCCAGCAGCGATGACAGCACAGATACGCAGTATTTT.